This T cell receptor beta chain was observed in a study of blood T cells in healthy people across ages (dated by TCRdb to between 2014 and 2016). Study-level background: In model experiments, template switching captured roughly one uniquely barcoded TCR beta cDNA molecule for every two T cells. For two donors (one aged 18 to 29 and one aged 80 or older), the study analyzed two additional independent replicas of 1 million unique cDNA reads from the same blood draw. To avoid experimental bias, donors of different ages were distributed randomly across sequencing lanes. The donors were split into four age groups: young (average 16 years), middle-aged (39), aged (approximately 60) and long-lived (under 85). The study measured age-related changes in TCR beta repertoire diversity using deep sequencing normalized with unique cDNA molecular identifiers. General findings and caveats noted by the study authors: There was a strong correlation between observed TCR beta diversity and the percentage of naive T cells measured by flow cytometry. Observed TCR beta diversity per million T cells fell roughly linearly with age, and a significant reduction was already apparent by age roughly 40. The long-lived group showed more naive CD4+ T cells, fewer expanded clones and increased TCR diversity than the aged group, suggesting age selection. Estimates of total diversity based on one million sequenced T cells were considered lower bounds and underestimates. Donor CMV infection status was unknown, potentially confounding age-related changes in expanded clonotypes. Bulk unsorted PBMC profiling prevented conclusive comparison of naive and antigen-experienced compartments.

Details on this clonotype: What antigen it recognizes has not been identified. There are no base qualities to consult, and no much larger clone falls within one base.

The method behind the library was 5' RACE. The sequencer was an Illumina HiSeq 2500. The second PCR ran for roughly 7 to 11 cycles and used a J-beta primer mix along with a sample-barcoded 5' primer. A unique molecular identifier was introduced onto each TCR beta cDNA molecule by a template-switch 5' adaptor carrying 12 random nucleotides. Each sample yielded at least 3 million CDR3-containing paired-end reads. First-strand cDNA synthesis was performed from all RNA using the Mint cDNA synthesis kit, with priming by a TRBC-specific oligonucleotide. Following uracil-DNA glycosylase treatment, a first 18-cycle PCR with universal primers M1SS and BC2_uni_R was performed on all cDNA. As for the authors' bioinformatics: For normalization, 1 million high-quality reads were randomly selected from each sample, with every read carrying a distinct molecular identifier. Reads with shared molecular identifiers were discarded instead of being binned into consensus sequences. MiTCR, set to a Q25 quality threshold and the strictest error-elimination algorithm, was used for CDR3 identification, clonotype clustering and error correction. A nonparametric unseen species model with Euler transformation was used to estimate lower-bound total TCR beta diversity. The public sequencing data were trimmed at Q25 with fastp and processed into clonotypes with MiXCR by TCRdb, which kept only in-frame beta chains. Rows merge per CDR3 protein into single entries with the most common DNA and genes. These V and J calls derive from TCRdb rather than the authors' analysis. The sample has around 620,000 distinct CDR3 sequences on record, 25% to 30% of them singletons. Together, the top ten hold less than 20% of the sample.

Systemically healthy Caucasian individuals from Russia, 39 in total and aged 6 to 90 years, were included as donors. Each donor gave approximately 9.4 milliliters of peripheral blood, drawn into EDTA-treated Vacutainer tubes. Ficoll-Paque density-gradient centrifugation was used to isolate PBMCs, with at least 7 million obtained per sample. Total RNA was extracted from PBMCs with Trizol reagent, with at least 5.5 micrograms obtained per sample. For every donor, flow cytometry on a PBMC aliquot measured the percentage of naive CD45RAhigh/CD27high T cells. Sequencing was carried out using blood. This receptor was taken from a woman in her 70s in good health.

The DNA sequence follows: TGCAGTGCTAGAACTACAGGTAGCAATCAGCCCCAGCATTTT. Translated, this is CSARTTGSNQPQHF. The chain employs TRBV20-1 and TRBJ1-5; a tentative D call is TRBD1 (5 bases match). Looking up the germline V gene (reference sequence) yields CDR1 DFQATT and CDR2 SNEGSKA. CDR3 length: 14 amino acids, cysteine to phenylalanine. Only CDR3 DNA is held: 42 bases, read in frame from base 1. V is reduced by 2 bases and J by 0 bases, leaving a spacing of 8 bases between them.